A single sample is the source of the 12 T cell receptor beta chains below, sequenced in a study of human T cells and chemical hapten exposure. The time point: patch test 1, 2 weeks after DPC sensitization. The sample's treatment: therapeutic diphenylcyclopropenone sensitization with weekly scalp DPC. TCRdb reprocessed the RACE reads via MiXCR and lists one record per CDR3 protein. The table has roughly 380,000 distinct CDR3 sequences, roughly 4.8% seen once. The sample consisted of whole blood, taken in connection with sensitization to the hapten diphenylcyclopropenone (DPC). These receptors came from a woman between 50 and 59 years old with alopecia areata. Some clones in this sample may be carry-over from other donors' samples.

This clonotype appeared many times. The chain employs TRBV6-5 and TRBJ2-3; TRBD2 matches 16 bases. The CDR3 loop spans 17 amino acids. V lost 7 bases, J lost 5 bases, and 9 bases stayed unmatched. CDR1 and CDR2 from the germline V gene are MNHEY and SVGAGI. CDR3 region: CASTPPGLAGGRDTQYF. The CDR3, as DNA: TGTGCCAGCACCCCTCCGGGACTAGCGGGGGGGAGAGATACGCAGTATTTT.

This chain's CDR3 is CSVEGGRYTGELFF. CDR3 sequence (DNA): TGCAGCGTTGAAGGCGGAAGGTACACCGGGGAGCTGTTTTTT. This chain connects TRBV29-1 to TRBJ2-2, with D hard to call. CDR3 length: 14 amino acids. Germline lookup yields CDR1 SQVTM and CDR2 ANQGSEA. V was cut by 1 base and J by 3 bases, with 9 bases left in between.

This clonotype was counted ten times or more. The chain links TRBV7-9 to TRBJ1-1; 7 bases are a match to TRBD1. Germline V gene data show CDR1 as SEHNR and CDR2 as FQNEAQ (reference sequence). V lost 3 bases to trimming and J lost 4 bases; unmatched junction nucleotides: 11. CDR3 length: 16 residues. CDR3 nucleotide sequence: TGTGCCAGCAGCTTTCCTAACAGGGGCTTGAGCACTGAAGCTTTCTTT. Residues: CASSFPNRGLSTEAFF.

The rearrangement links TRBV2 to TRBJ2-3; 13 bases match TRBD2. The CDR3 contains 19 residues. V shed 4 bases, J shed 0 bases, and the junction held 10 bases outside the gene matches. Germline V gene data show CDR1 as SNHLY and CDR2 as FYNNEI. This chain's CDR3 is CASSGGTSGIETSTDTQYF. CDR3 DNA sequence: TGTGCCAGCAGTGGGGGGACTAGCGGGATTGAGACTAGCACAGATACGCAGTATTTT. The whole variable domain, filled in from reference TRBV2 and TRBJ2-3, reads EPEVTQTPSHQVTQMGQEVILRCVPISNHLYFYWYRQILGQKVEFLVSFYNNEISEKSEIFDDQFSVERPDGSNFTLKIRSTKLEDSAMYFCASSGGTSGIETSTDTQYFGPGTRLTVL.

CDR3 region: CATSRGTEAFF. CDR3 nucleotide sequence: TGTGCCACCAGCAGGGGTACTGAAGCTTTCTTT. The chain combines TRBV24-1 with TRBJ1-1, with a tentative D call TRBD1 (6 bases). The germline V and J ends were trimmed by 7 bases and 5 bases, with 7 bases remaining between them. This CDR3 is built from 11 residues. Per the germline V gene, CDR1 is KGHDR and CDR2 is SFDVKD.

This clonotype turned up a few times. V and J are TRBV6-5 and TRBJ2-7; tentative D call: TRBD1 (6 bases). CDR1 is MNHEY, CDR2 SVGAGI, per germline. The CDR3 is 15 residues long. The V and J ends lost 5 bases and 0 bases respectively, with 14 bases between them. The CDR3, as DNA: TGTGCCAGCAGTATCCAGGGGAAGAGCTCCTACGAGCAGTACTTC. This codes for CASSIQGKSSYEQYF.

The chain links TRBV20-1 to TRBJ1-2; 12 bases map to TRBD1. Germline V gene sequence: CDR1 DFQATT, CDR2 SNEGSKA (reference sequence). V lost 0 bases and J lost 7; bases outside the gene matches: 3. CDR3 length: 14 amino acids. The CDR3 coding sequence is TGCAGTGCTAGAGACGGGACAGGGGGCTCTGGCTACACCTTC. Translating it yields CSARDGTGGSGYTF.

This clonotype has only a few counts. V is TRBV3-1 and J is TRBJ1-1, with D possibly matching TRBD1 (6 bases). The CDR3 sequence is 16 residues long. The V end lost 4 bases, the J end lost 0 bases, and 15 bases lay between the germline ends. The V gene's germline CDR1 is LGHDT and CDR2 YNNKEL (reference sequence). For the CDR3, the DNA is TGTGCCAGCAGCCCCAGAACGACAGGACTGAACACTGAAGCTTTCTTT. It is translated as CASSPRTTGLNTEAFF.

This clonotype was picked up a small number of times. V usage is TRBV4-3 and J usage is TRBJ1-4, with 7 bases fitting TRBD1. The ends lost 0 bases at V and 5 bases at J; junction bases unmatched: 6. Germline V gives CDR1 LGHNA, CDR2 YSLEER. CDR3 size: 16 residues. The CDR3 is CASSQEGPGGNEKLFF. For the CDR3, the DNA is TGCGCCAGCAGCCAAGAGGGGCCAGGGGGGAATGAAAAACTGTTTTTT.

The chain couples TRBV6-2 or TRBV6-3 to TRBJ2-3; tentatively, D is TRBD1 (6 bases). V lost 2 bases and J lost 2, with 11 bases in between. Germline V gene lookup returns CDR1 MNHEY and CDR2 SVGEGT. The CDR3 is made up of 15 amino acids. DNA for the CDR3: TGTGCCAGCAGTTACCCGGGACAAAACACAGATACGCAGTATTTT. Amino acid sequence: CASSYPGQNTDTQYF.

There are many counts of this clonotype. The V gene is TRBV5-6, the J gene TRBJ2-7; TRBD2 might be the D (5 bases). Trimming cost V 1 base and J 7 bases, with 12 bases left between them. This CDR3 has 13 amino acids. Germline lookup yields CDR1 SGHDT and CDR2 YYEEEE. CDR3 sequence: CASSLNLPGEQYF. For the CDR3, the DNA is TGTGCCAGCAGCTTGAACCTGCCGGGGGAGCAGTACTTC.

This clonotype was counted ten times or more. V gene TRBV12-3 or TRBV12-4 combines with J gene TRBJ2-7, with D hard to call. The V end lost 5 bases, the J end lost 0 bases, and 11 bases lay between the germline ends. This CDR3 is 14 amino acids long. The CDR3, as DNA: TGTGCCAGCAGTCGAAACGGGCCCTCCTACGAGCAGTACTTC. Protein: CASSRNGPSYEQYF.